Below are 23 T cell receptor beta chains sequenced from a single sample in a study of T cell repertoires in cytomegalovirus infection (dated by TCRdb to the late 2010s). TCRdb shows the sequencer as Illumina HiSeq 1500. The public reads were run again by TCRdb, first through fastp at Q25 and then through MiXCR, and only productive beta chains were kept. Rows with one shared CDR3 protein collapse into an entry with the most common genes and DNA. For this sample the table gives some 110,000 distinct CDR3 sequences, of which around 9.1% were detected only once. The top ten constitute about 32% of the sample. No antigen has been identified for these receptors. The sample consisted of PBMCs, sequenced either directly or after in vitro stimulation (not recorded which). Receptor source: a human donor in good health (CMV status not recorded). Some clones in this sample may be carry-over from other donors' samples.

The sample holds many counts of this clonotype. The V gene is TRBV7-9, the J gene TRBJ2-7, with 9 bases aligning to TRBD2. Trimming at V came to 5 bases and at J to 3 bases, leaving 5 bases not matched to a gene. In germline, CDR1 is SEHNR, CDR2 FQNEAQ (reference sequence). The CDR3 runs to 14 residues. CDR3: CASSKTSGSYEQYF. The CDR3 region has the DNA TGTGCCAGCAGCAAGACTAGCGGTAGCTACGAGCAGTACTTC.

This clonotype was detected only a few times. The chain recombines TRBV27 with TRBJ1-1; D is undetermined. Trimming cost V 6 bases and J 3 bases, with 14 bases left between them. The CDR3 runs to 14 residues. Germline-derived CDR1 and CDR2 are MNHEY and SMNVEV (reference sequence). CDR3 sequence (DNA): TGTGCCAGCAGCGAGGCGGGAGGGTACACTGAAGCTTTCTTT. It translates to CASSEAGGYTEAFF.

In this sample, this clonotype turned up many times. Here the CDR3 reads CASSHSLAGVPDTQYF. The CDR3 DNA sequence: TGTGCCAGCAGCCACTCTCTAGCGGGAGTTCCAGATACGCAGTATTTT. This chain uses TRBV12-3 or TRBV12-4 with TRBJ2-3; TRBD2 aligns across 10 bases. This CDR3 spans 16 amino acids. Trimming removed 6 bases from V and 4 bases from J; junction bases left unmatched: 10.

This clonotype has just a few counts. The rearrangement joins TRBV19 to TRBJ1-1, with D unresolved. CDR1 LNHDA and CDR2 SQIVND come from the germline V gene (reference sequence). The germline V and J ends were trimmed by 5 bases and 0 bases, with 10 bases remaining between them. This CDR3 comprises 14 residues. CDR3 region: CASSGRPMNTEAFF. Here the CDR3 DNA reads TGTGCCAGTAGTGGGCGGCCGATGAACACTGAAGCTTTCTTT.

The chain has TRBV20-1 and TRBJ2-1; a weak D match, TRBD1 (6 bases). CDR1 is DFQATT, CDR2 SNEGSKA, per germline (reference sequence). This CDR3 spans 17 amino acids. The V end was cut by 1 base, the J end by 0 bases, with 16 bases between. CDR3 in DNA: TGCAGTGCTAGAGCCGGTAGCCAGGGGAGCTCCTACAATGAGCAGTTCTTC. Translating it yields CSARAGSQGSSYNEQFF.

V and J are TRBV29-1 and TRBJ2-1; TRBD2 matches at 11 bases. The V and J ends lost 6 bases and 0 bases, in that order; junction bases with no gene match: 4. Germline V CDR1 and CDR2: SQVTM, ANQGSEA. This CDR3 comprises 15 residues. The CDR3 sequence: CSVGTSGSSYNEQFF. The CDR3 bases are TGCAGCGTAGGGACTAGCGGTAGCTCCTACAATGAGCAGTTCTTC.

The chain is built from TRBV6-2 or TRBV6-3 and TRBJ2-3, with 7 bases lining up with TRBD2. This CDR3 has 17 residues. After removal of 4 bases from V and 5 bases from J, the junction contained 15 bases not matched to a gene. Germline loops: CDR1 MNHEY, CDR2 SVGEGT. The CDR3 bases are TGTGCCAGCAGTTTACTCCCCGGCGGGGGACTCATAGATACGCAGTATTTT. It translates to CASSLLPGGGLIDTQYF.

The CDR3 sequence is CATSETGYYGYTF. The CDR3 bases are TGTGCCACCAGTGAAACAGGGTACTATGGCTACACCTTC. The genes are TRBV24-1 and TRBJ1-2, with D possibly being TRBD1 (6 bases). Germline CDR1 is KGHDR and CDR2 is SFDVKD. This CDR3 spans 13 amino acids. V was clipped by 4 bases and J by 3 bases, with 8 bases between them.

This clonotype was detected many times. The gene calls are TRBV7-2 and TRBJ1-2; TRBD1 might be the D (6 bases). Looked up from germline, CDR1 is SGHTA and CDR2 is FQGNSA. The CDR3 is made up of 15 amino acids. V lost 3 bases, J lost 2 bases, and 13 bases lay in between. CDR3 protein: CASSFNGGTNYGYTF. The CDR3 DNA follows: TGTGCCAGCAGCTTTAATGGGGGGACAAACTATGGCTACACCTTC.

In this sample, this clonotype turned up many times. This chain joins TRBV19 and TRBJ2-2, with D possibly TRBD2 on 6 matching bases. With 6 bases removed from V and 0 bases from J, the gap between germline ends came to 20 bases. Germline-derived CDR1 and CDR2 are LNHDA and SQIVND (reference sequence). This CDR3 has 18 amino acids. CDR3 region: CASRRREAPFANTGELFF. CDR3 sequence (DNA): TGTGCCAGTAGGCGGAGGGAGGCCCCGTTCGCGAACACCGGGGAGCTGTTTTTT.

The chain uses TRBV6-1 and TRBJ1-1, with D maybe TRBD1 (6 bases). Trimming took 1 base from V and 3 from J, leaving 9 bases between them. The CDR3 is 14 residues long. Germline V gene sequence: CDR1 MNHNS, CDR2 SASEGT. Here the CDR3 DNA reads TGTGCCAGCAGTGAAGGGGACAAAGACACTGAAGCTTTCTTT. Translated: CASSEGDKDTEAFF.

This clonotype occurred a few times. The J gene is TRBJ1-5, the V gene TRBV6-2 or TRBV6-3; unclear D gene. V dropped 6 bases and J dropped 3 bases, with 6 bases sitting between them. Germline-derived CDR1 and CDR2 are MNHEY and SVGEGT. CDR3 length equals 12 residues. This CDR3 reads CASRRNNQPQHF. CDR3 in DNA: TGTGCCAGCAGGAGAAACAATCAGCCCCAGCATTTT.

The rearrangement uses TRBV18 and TRBJ2-1, with unresolved D. Germline CDR1 reads KGHSH; CDR2 reads LQKENI. Trimming removed 2 bases at V and 8 bases at J, with 13 bases between. The CDR3 has 14 amino acids. The CDR3 DNA is TGTGCCAGCTCACCAAACACGGGTGGGGATGAGCAGTTCTTC. The encoded protein is CASSPNTGGDEQFF.

V usage is TRBV20-1 and J usage is TRBJ2-3; D ambiguous. V was shortened by 7 bases and J by 6 bases, with 8 bases between the two germline ends. This CDR3 region has 10 residues. Per germline, CDR1 DFQATT and CDR2 SNEGSKA (reference sequence). CDR3 loop: CSVSPDTQYF. CDR3 coding DNA: TGCAGTGTCAGTCCCGATACGCAGTATTTT.

The rearrangement uses TRBV20-1 and TRBJ2-5, with 14 positions matching TRBD2. With V trimmed by 0 bases and J by 2 bases, 8 bases remained unmatched. Germline loops: CDR1 DFQATT, CDR2 SNEGSKA (reference sequence). The CDR3 spans 18 residues. The CDR3, as DNA: TGCAGTGCTAGAGATCCGAGGGGGACTAGCGGGAGACAAGAGACCCAGTACTTC. Protein: CSARDPRGTSGRQETQYF.

The chain combines TRBV7-8 with TRBJ1-2; tentatively, D is TRBD1 (5 bases). The CDR3 extends over 15 amino acids. V was clipped by 1 base and J by 7 bases, with 16 bases between them. Germline-derived CDR1 and CDR2 are SGHVS and FQNEAQ. This CDR3 is CASSLVARESGGYTF. DNA for the CDR3: TGTGCCAGCAGCTTAGTAGCCAGGGAATCCGGTGGCTACACCTTC. Full variable domain (outside the CDR3, taken from reference TRBV7-8 and TRBJ1-2): GAGVSQSPRYKVAKRGQDVALRCDPISGHVSLFWYQQALGQGPEFLTYFQNEAQLDKSGLPSDRFFAERPEGSVSTLKIQRTQQEDSAVYLCASSLVARESGGYTFGSGTRLTVV.

This clonotype came up a few times. This chain links TRBV12-3 or TRBV12-4 with TRBJ1-1, with D uncertain. The CDR3 is made up of 13 amino acids. The ends were cut back, 1 base at V and 1 base at J, with 4 bases in the middle. As DNA, the CDR3 is TGTGCCAGCAGTTTAGGGAAGAACACTGAAGCTTTCTTT. Its translation: CASSLGKNTEAFF.

The rearrangement joins TRBV5-1 to TRBJ2-3; 7 bases line up with TRBD2. The V gene end was trimmed by 0 bases and the J gene end by 3 bases; junction bases not matched to a gene: 4. This CDR3 is 15 amino acids long. Germline lookup yields CDR1 SGHRS and CDR2 YFSETQ. CDR3 region: CASSLVAGATDTQYF. The CDR3 DNA follows: TGCGCCAGCAGCTTGGTGGCGGGAGCTACAGATACGCAGTATTTT. The full variable domain, rest sourced from reference TRBV5-1 and TRBJ2-3, is KAGVTQTPRYLIKTRGQQVTLSCSPISGHRSVSWYQQTPGQGLQFLFEYFSETQRNKGNFPGRFSGRQFSNSRSEMNVSTLELGDSALYLCASSLVAGATDTQYFGPGTRLTVL.

There are a few counts of this clonotype. A much larger clone sits a single nucleotide away, making a read error possible. The chain combines TRBV7-6 with TRBJ2-2, with D unclear. Germline V gene sequence: CDR1 SGHVS, CDR2 FNYEAQ. This CDR3 has 14 residues. CDR3 amino acids: CVSSSGSGTGELFF. The CDR3 coding sequence is TGTGTCAGCAGCTCGGGCTCCGGTACCGGGGAGCTGTTTTTT.

This clonotype was picked up many times. The chain uses TRBV27 and TRBJ2-5; D remains unclear. This CDR3 is built from 11 residues. V was clipped by 7 bases and J by 1 base, with 4 bases between them. Per germline, CDR1 MNHEY and CDR2 SMNVEV (reference sequence). The CDR3 protein is CASISQETQYF. The CDR3 coding sequence is TGTGCCAGCATCAGCCAAGAGACCCAGTACTTC.

This clonotype was detected only a few times. The J gene is TRBJ2-1, the V gene TRBV12-3 or TRBV12-4; no firm D call. The V gene lost 6 bases and the J gene lost 7 bases, with 13 bases spanning the gap. This CDR3 comprises 13 residues. CDR3 protein: CASSVSTRNEQFF. CDR3 sequence (DNA): TGTGCCAGCAGCGTATCGACAAGGAATGAGCAGTTCTTC.

Many counts were recorded for this clonotype. Mismatch with germline at one junction end may stem from a read error. This sequence joins TRBV7-7 and TRBJ2-5; D is possibly TRBD2 (6 bases). This CDR3 region has 13 residues. Germline CDR1 is SSHAT and CDR2 is FNYEAQ (reference sequence). CDR3 in DNA: TGTGCTAGCAGCTTAGATCGGGGGGAGACCCAGTACTTC. Translation: CASSLDRGETQYF.

In its sample, this clonotype was seen a few times. The chain recombines TRBV12-3 or TRBV12-4 with TRBJ2-3; 7 bases match TRBD1. V was pared by 6 bases and J by 6 bases, with 15 bases of the junction left unmatched. The CDR3 length is 16 residues. The CDR3 nucleotides are TGTGCCAGCAGCTATGCCGGGACAGCCAAAATCGATACGCAGTATTTT. Its protein product is CASSYAGTAKIDTQYF.